The 6 T cell receptor beta chains given below trace back to one sample, sequenced in a study of blood T cells in healthy people across ages. PCR was performed a second time for about 7 to 12 cycles using a sample-barcoded 5' primer and a J-beta primer mix. Using its own MiXCR run on the 5' RACE reads, TCRdb lists one record per CDR3 protein. The sample gives about 1.8 million distinct CDR3 sequences, roughly 49% of which show up once; about 2.1% is in the top ten. Sequenced material: blood. Source of these receptors: a woman aged 40 to 49 in good health.

The chain is built from TRBV20-1 and TRBJ1-2, with TRBD1 as a possible D gene (6 bases). CDR3 length: 12 residues. CDR1 and CDR2 (germline): DFQATT, SNEGSKA (reference sequence). The germline V and J ends were trimmed by 3 bases and 6 bases, with 11 bases remaining between them. CDR3 region: CSARNRVDGYTF. The CDR3 region has the DNA TGCAGTGCTAGGAACAGGGTGGATGGCTACACCTTC.

The V gene is TRBV19, the J gene TRBJ2-1; D is possibly TRBD2 (5 bases). The CDR3 loop spans 14 amino acids. Germline-derived CDR1 and CDR2 are LNHDA and SQIVND (reference sequence). The V gene lost 7 bases and the J gene lost 5 bases, with 15 bases spanning the gap. The CDR3: CASKDITRDNEQFF. DNA of the CDR3: TGTGCCAGTAAAGATATAACTAGGGACAATGAGCAGTTCTTC.

A single count supports this clonotype. The chain carries TRBV20-1 and TRBJ2-3, with D possibly being TRBD2 (6 bases). Germline V gene data show CDR1 as DFQATT and CDR2 as SNEGSKA (reference sequence). Trimming took off 6 bases at V and 1 base at J, with 14 bases between the two ends. This CDR3 region has 14 residues. For the CDR3, the DNA is TGCAGTGCCCCGGACTATTCGGGCACAGATACGCAGTATTTT. Its protein is CSAPDYSGTDTQYF.

The chain couples TRBV20-1 to TRBJ2-5; 9 bases match TRBD1. CDR1 and CDR2 from the germline V gene are DFQATT and SNEGSKA (reference sequence). The V and J ends lost 1 base and 5 bases, in that order; junction bases with no gene match: 5. The CDR3 is made up of 14 amino acids. For the CDR3, the DNA is TGCAGTGCTAGAGTAAACAGGGGGCGGGAGACCCAGTACTTC. Its protein is CSARVNRGRETQYF.

This chain uses TRBV6-5 with TRBJ1-2, with D tentatively TRBD1 (5 bases). Germline CDR1 MNHEY, CDR2 SVGAGI. The CDR3 consists of 14 residues. The V end was cut by 5 bases, the J end by 2 bases, with 12 bases between. CDR3 sequence (DNA): TGTGCCAGCAGTGATCAGCAGGGAAACTATGGCTACACCTTC. It translates to CASSDQQGNYGYTF.

This chain joins TRBV29-1 and TRBJ2-5, with 10 nucleotides matching TRBD1. Unmatched junction bases numbered 7, after V lost 6 bases and J lost 6 bases. The CDR3 loop spans 13 amino acids. Looked up from germline, CDR1 is SQVTM and CDR2 is ANQGSEA. CDR3 residues: CSVAGQGWKTQYF. CDR3 sequence (DNA): TGCAGCGTGGCGGGACAGGGGTGGAAGACCCAGTACTTC.